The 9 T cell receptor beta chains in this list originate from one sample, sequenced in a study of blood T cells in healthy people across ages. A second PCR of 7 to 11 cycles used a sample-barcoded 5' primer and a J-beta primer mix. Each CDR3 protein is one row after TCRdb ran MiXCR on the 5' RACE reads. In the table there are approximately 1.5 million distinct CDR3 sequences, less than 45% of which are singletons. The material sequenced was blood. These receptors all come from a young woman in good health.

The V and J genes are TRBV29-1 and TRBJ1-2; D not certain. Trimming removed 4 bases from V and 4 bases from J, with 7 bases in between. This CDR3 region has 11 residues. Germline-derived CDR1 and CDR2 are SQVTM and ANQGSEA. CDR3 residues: CSVGEVYGYTF. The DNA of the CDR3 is TGCAGCGTTGGGGAGGTCTATGGCTACACCTTC.

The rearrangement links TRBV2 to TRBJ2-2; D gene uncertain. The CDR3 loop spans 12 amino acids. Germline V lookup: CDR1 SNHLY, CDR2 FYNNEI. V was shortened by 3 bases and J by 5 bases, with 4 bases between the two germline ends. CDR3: CASSEWTGELFF. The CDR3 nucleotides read TGTGCCAGCAGTGAGTGGACCGGGGAGCTGTTTTTT. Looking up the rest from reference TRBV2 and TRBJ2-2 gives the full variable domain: EPEVTQTPSHQVTQMGQEVILRCVPISNHLYFYWYRQILGQKVEFLVSFYNNEISEKSEIFDDQFSVERPDGSNFTLKIRSTKLEDSAMYFCASSEWTGELFFGEGSRLTVL.

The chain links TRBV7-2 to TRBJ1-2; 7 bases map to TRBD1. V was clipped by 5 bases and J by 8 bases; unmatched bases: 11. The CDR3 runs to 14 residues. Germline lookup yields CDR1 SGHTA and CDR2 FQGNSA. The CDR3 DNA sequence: TGTGCCAGCAGCGATCCCGGACAGGTTGGGGGCTACACCTTC. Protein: CASSDPGQVGGYTF.

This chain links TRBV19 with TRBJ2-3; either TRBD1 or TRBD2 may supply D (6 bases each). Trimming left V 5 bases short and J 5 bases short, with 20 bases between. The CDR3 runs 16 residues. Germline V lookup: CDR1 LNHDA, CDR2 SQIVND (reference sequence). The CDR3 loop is CASSSRTGGQIDTQYF. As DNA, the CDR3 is TGTGCCAGTAGTTCCCGAACCGGGGGCCAAATAGATACGCAGTATTTT.

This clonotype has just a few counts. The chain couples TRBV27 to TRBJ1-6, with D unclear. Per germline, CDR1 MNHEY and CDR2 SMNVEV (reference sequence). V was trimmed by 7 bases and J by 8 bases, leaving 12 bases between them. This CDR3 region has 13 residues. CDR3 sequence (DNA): TGTGCCAGCACCTTCGGAGAGCATTCACCCCTCCACTTT. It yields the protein CASTFGEHSPLHF.

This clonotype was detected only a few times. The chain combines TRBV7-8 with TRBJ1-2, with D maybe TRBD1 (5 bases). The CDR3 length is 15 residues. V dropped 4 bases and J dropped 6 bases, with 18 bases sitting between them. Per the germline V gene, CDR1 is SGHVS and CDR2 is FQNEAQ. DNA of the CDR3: TGTGCCAGCAGCTCGGAGGGTCGGGGGTGGAATGGCTACACCTTC. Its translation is CASSSEGRGWNGYTF.

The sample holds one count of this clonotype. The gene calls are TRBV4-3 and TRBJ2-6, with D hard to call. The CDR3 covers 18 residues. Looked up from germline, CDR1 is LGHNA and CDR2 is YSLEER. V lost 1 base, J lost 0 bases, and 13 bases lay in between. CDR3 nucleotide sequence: TGCGCCAGCAGCCAAGTGGACCAGAGGCCCTCTGGGGCCAACGTCCTGACTTTC. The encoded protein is CASSQVDQRPSGANVLTF.

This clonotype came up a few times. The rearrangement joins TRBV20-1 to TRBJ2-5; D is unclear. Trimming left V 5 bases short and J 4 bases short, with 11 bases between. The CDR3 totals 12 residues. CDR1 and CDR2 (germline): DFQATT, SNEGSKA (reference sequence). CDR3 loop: CSALGSGETQYF. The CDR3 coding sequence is TGCAGTGCTTTGGGGTCCGGAGAGACCCAGTACTTC.

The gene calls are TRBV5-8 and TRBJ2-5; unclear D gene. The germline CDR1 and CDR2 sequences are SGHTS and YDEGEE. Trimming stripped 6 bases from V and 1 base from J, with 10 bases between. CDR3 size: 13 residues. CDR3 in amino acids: CASTAPRQETQYF. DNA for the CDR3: TGTGCCAGCACCGCCCCCCGCCAAGAGACCCAGTACTTC.